These 18 T cell receptor beta chains came from one sample sequenced in a study of patients and donors after allogeneic stem cell transplantation. TCRdb reprocessed the RT-PCR reads with MiXCR, giving one entry per CDR3 protein. The sample includes 150,000 to 250,000 distinct CDR3 sequences, approximately 41% seen only once; the top ten take about 35%. The specimen was blood, either unsorted or a sorted T cell fraction (not recorded which). Every receptor here comes from a human donor who was either an allogeneic HSCT recipient or a stem cell or donor lymphocyte infusion donor (not recorded which). It is not recorded whose cells these are; they may come from a transplant donor.

Only a few counts were recorded for this clonotype. The gene calls are TRBV9 and TRBJ1-1; D gene uncertain. Germline V gene sequence: CDR1 SGDLS, CDR2 YYNGEE. V gave up 5 bases and J gave up 1 base, with 9 bases separating them. The CDR3 loop spans 13 amino acids. CDR3 sequence (DNA): TGTGCCAGCAGGCGCAGAGAGAACACTGAAGCTTTCTTT. Translating gives CASRRRENTEAFF.

The chain couples TRBV3-1 to TRBJ1-5; 7 bases line up with TRBD1. The CDR3 loop spans 15 amino acids. CDR1 LGHDT and CDR2 YNNKEL come from the germline V gene (reference sequence). V lost 5 bases to trimming and J lost 2 bases; unmatched junction nucleotides: 6. DNA for the CDR3: TGTGCCAGCAGCGGCCGACAGGGTGGCAATCAGCCCCAGCATTTT. It is translated as CASSGRQGGNQPQHF.

This clonotype was found a few times. This chain connects TRBV4-3 to TRBJ2-3, with 8 bases fitting TRBD2. V dropped 8 bases and J dropped 4; count of bases not matched to a gene: 11. The CDR3 totals 15 residues. Germline V CDR1 and CDR2: LGHNA, YSLEER. The chain's CDR3 is CASGYRGGFADTQYF. The CDR3 region has the DNA TGCGCCAGCGGCTACCGGGGGGGGTTTGCAGATACGCAGTATTTT.

The chain combines TRBV5-1 with TRBJ1-3; no reliable D call. Germline CDR1 SGHRS, CDR2 YFSETQ. There are 16 residues in the CDR3. Trimming stripped 3 bases from V and 0 bases from J, with 13 bases between. CDR3 DNA sequence: TGCGCCAGCAGCTACGATGGAGTACCCTCTGGAAACACCATATATTTT. It encodes CASSYDGVPSGNTIYF.

The chain joins TRBV28 to TRBJ2-7, with TRBD2 matching over 10 bases. The ends lost 5 bases at V and 3 bases at J; junction bases unmatched: 7. The CDR3 consists of 15 residues. CDR1 and CDR2 (germline): MDHEN, SYDVKM. In DNA form, the CDR3 reads TGTGCCAGCAGTACCTGGACTAGCGGTGACTACGAGCAGTACTTC. Its translation: CASSTWTSGDYEQYF.

This clonotype was detected only a few times. The V call is TRBV20-1, the J call TRBJ2-7, with 7 nucleotides matching TRBD2. J was trimmed by 4 bases and V by 5 bases; bases with no gene match: 11. The CDR3 covers 14 residues. The germline gives CDR1 DFQATT, CDR2 SNEGSKA (reference sequence). CDR3 residues: CSALNGRELYEQYF. Here the CDR3 DNA reads TGCAGTGCTCTTAATGGGCGGGAGTTATACGAGCAGTACTTC.

The chain links TRBV19 to TRBJ2-1, with D possibly being TRBD2 (5 bases). This CDR3 region has 13 residues. Trimming stripped 6 bases from V and 4 bases from J, with 10 bases between. CDR1 LNHDA and CDR2 SQIVND come from the germline V gene (reference sequence). The CDR3 here is CASRRTVYNEQFF. For the CDR3, the DNA is TGTGCCAGTAGAAGGACTGTTTACAATGAGCAGTTCTTC.

This chain connects TRBV5-4 to TRBJ2-2; unclear D gene. The CDR3 has 16 amino acids. V lost 5 bases, J lost 6 bases, and 20 bases lay in between. Germline V gene sequence: CDR1 SGHNT, CDR2 YYREEE (reference sequence). CDR3 loop: CASSRKAATYPGELFF. CDR3 in DNA: TGTGCCAGCAGTCGTAAGGCTGCGACCTACCCCGGGGAGCTGTTTTTT.

The chain employs TRBV27 and TRBJ1-2, with 7 bases matching TRBD1. Germline V gene sequence: CDR1 MNHEY, CDR2 SMNVEV (reference sequence). Trimming took 3 bases from V and 7 from J; bases not matched to a gene: 2. The CDR3 is 12 residues long. CDR3 sequence reads: CASSLTGTGYTF. CDR3 sequence (DNA): TGTGCCAGCAGTTTGACAGGGACTGGCTACACCTTC.

As regards this clonotype: One end of the junction varies from germline; a read error may be responsible. The chain uses TRBV4-3 and TRBJ2-7, with D possibly TRBD2 on 5 matching bases. Germline values: CDR1 LGHNA, CDR2 YSLEER. The CDR3 is 15 amino acids. As DNA, the CDR3 is TGCGCCAGCAGCCAAGAAGCTCTAGCTAGCTACGAGCAGAACTTC. Its translation: CASSQEALASYEQNF.

This rearrangement joins TRBV7-9 to TRBJ2-7, with D perhaps matching TRBD2 (5 bases). Germline loops: CDR1 SEHNR, CDR2 FQNEAQ (reference sequence). This CDR3 comprises 13 residues. Between the trimmed V and J ends, which lost 3 bases and 6 bases, there was a span of 12 bases. CDR3 coding DNA: TGTGCCAGCAGCTTGAGGGAGAGAGGCGAGCAGTACTTC. Its translation: CASSLRERGEQYF.

There are a few counts of this clonotype. The J gene is TRBJ1-1, the V gene TRBV20-1; 8 nucleotides align to TRBD1. V trimming: 3 bases; J trimming: 0 bases; junction bases outside the gene matches: 15. In germline, CDR1 is DFQATT, CDR2 SNEGSKA (reference sequence). The CDR3 has 18 amino acids. The CDR3 here is CSASGGGTGGGMNTEAFF. The CDR3 DNA is TGCAGTGCTAGTGGAGGCGGCACAGGGGGTGGGATGAACACTGAAGCTTTCTTT.

This clonotype was observed a few times. CDR3 nucleotide sequence: TGCGCCAGCAGCCAGGGACAGTCGAACACTGAAGCTTTCTTT. Translated: CASSQGQSNTEAFF. The rearrangement links TRBV4-3 to TRBJ1-1; 7 bases fit TRBD1. The CDR3 is 14 residues long. CDR1 LGHNA and CDR2 YSLEER come from the germline V gene. Losses at the gene ends were 3 bases for V and 1 base for J; bases not matched to a gene: 2.

This rearrangement joins TRBV4-3 to TRBJ2-7; TRBD2 matches at 8 bases. Germline lookup yields CDR1 LGHNA and CDR2 YSLEER. V was clipped by 1 base and J by 7 bases; unmatched bases: 6. This CDR3 has 14 amino acids. The CDR3 bases are TGCGCCAGCAGCCAAGTACTAGCGGAGGGGGAGCAGTACTTC. Translating it yields CASSQVLAEGEQYF.

This clonotype was detected a few times. This chain links TRBV4-2 with TRBJ1-2; D is undetermined. Germline CDR1 LGHNA, CDR2 YNFKEQ. The CDR3 extends over 14 amino acids. Trimming took off 0 bases at V and 6 bases at J, with 11 bases between the two ends. CDR3 DNA: TGTGCCAGCAGCCAAGAGAGTCAGACGGATGGCTACACCTTC. This encodes CASSQESQTDGYTF.

The chain is built from TRBV24-1 and TRBJ1-1; D not certain. V lost 2 bases and J 1 base, leaving 10 bases between the germline ends. Germline-derived CDR1 and CDR2 are KGHDR and SFDVKD. The CDR3 covers 15 residues. The CDR3 DNA reads as TGTGCCACCAGTGATTCTGGCCTTTCGAACACTGAAGCTTTCTTT. Encoded protein: CATSDSGLSNTEAFF.

This clonotype occurred once. The V and J genes are TRBV28 and TRBJ2-7; D is possibly TRBD2 (5 bases). Germline-derived CDR1 and CDR2 are MDHEN and SYDVKM. Trimming cost V 5 bases and J 5 bases, with 13 bases left between them. There are 13 residues in the CDR3. The CDR3 DNA reads as TGTGCCAGCAGTACCCGGGATTCTAACGAGCAGTACTTC. Its protein product is CASSTRDSNEQYF.

The chain uses TRBV12-3 or TRBV12-4 and TRBJ1-6; a possible D gene is TRBD1 (6 bases). Trimming removed 4 bases from V and 13 bases from J, with 20 bases in between. The CDR3 has 15 amino acids. CDR3 sequence: CASSSIATGSSPLHF. The DNA for the CDR3 is TGTGCCAGCAGTTCGATCGCGACAGGTTCGAGCCCCCTCCACTTT.